Described below is a single T cell receptor beta chain sequence and its context. TCRdb keeps only in-frame clones here, not all; method: immunoSEQ multiplex PCR. The table has 70,000 to 85,000 clones, around 92% seen once. The V gene's germline CDR1 is SGHTA and CDR2 FQGNSA. V shed 1 base, J shed 6 bases, and the junction held 10 bases outside the gene matches. The CDR3 sequence is 17 residues long. This specimen belongs to a study of T cell changes during pregnancy in multiple sclerosis. The sequencing used peripheral blood, collected before pregnancy. The chain employs TRBV7-2 and TRBJ2-1; 9 nucleotides align to TRBD1. This clonotype was obtained from a female donor with multiple sclerosis, enrolled in a pregnancy study. The DNA of the CDR3 is TGTGCCAGCAGCTTAGTGTGGACAGGGGATCAGTCCAATGAGCAGTTCTTC. Its protein product is CASSLVWTGDQSNEQFF.